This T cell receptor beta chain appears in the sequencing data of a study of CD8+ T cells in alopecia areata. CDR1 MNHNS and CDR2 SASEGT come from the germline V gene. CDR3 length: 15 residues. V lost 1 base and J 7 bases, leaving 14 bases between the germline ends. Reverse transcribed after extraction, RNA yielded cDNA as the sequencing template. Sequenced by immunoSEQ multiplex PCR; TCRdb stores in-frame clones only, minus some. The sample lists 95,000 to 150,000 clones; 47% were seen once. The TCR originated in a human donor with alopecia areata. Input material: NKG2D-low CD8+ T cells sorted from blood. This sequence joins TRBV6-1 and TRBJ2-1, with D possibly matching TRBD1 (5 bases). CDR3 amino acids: CASSEGRAPVNEQFF. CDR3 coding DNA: TGTGCCAGCAGTGAAGGCAGGGCACCGGTTAATGAGCAGTTCTTC.